Below, 24 T cell receptor beta chains from the same sample are listed, as sequenced in a study of T cells in Graves' hyperthyroidism and ophthalmopathy. Researchers took RNA transcripts and amplified the TCR beta CDR3 regions from them. HTBI primers drove first-round RT-PCR of the TCR CDR3. TCRdb ran MiXCR on the multiplex PCR reads and lists one entry per CDR3 protein. The sample comprises fewer than 200,000 distinct CDR3 sequences, 8% to 9.5% of which are singletons, and approximately 20% rests with the top ten. The sample comprised blood. The receptors originated from a woman aged 18-29 years with Graves' hyperthyroidism that later progressed to Graves' ophthalmopathy.

Many counts were recorded for this clonotype. The J gene is TRBJ1-1, the V gene TRBV12-3 or TRBV12-4; D perhaps matches TRBD1 (5 bases). V was pared by 1 base and J by 4 bases, with 10 bases between. The CDR3 loop spans 14 amino acids. CDR3 DNA sequence: TGTGCCAGCAGTTTAGGGGATGGGGGCACTGAAGCTTTCTTT. The encoded protein is CASSLGDGGTEAFF.

This clonotype was seen ten or more times. The rearrangement joins TRBV20-1 to TRBJ2-3; D is possibly TRBD2 (6 bases). CDR1 is DFQATT, CDR2 SNEGSKA, per germline (reference sequence). Deletions cut 3 bases from V and 4 bases from J, with 11 bases between. CDR3 length: 13 amino acids. CDR3 loop: CSASGSRSDTQYF. The CDR3, as DNA: TGCAGTGCTAGCGGGAGTCGTTCAGATACGCAGTATTTT.

Only a few counts were recorded for this clonotype. The CDR3 DNA reads as TGTGCCAGCGGAATACAGAACCTATACACTGAAGCTTTCTTT. This encodes CASGIQNLYTEAFF. The chain combines TRBV5-4 with TRBJ1-1; D is uncertain. Trimming stripped 7 bases from V and 3 bases from J, with 16 bases between. There are 14 residues in the CDR3. The germline CDR1 and CDR2 sequences are SGHNT and YYREEE (reference sequence).

This clonotype was seen repeatedly, ten times or more. The chain couples TRBV11-2 to TRBJ1-5; D possibly corresponds to TRBD1 (5 bases). CDR3 size: 14 residues. Deletions cut 4 bases from V and 4 bases from J, with 11 bases between. Germline values: CDR1 SGHAT, CDR2 FQNNGV. CDR3 bases: TGTGCCAGCAGCTCTAGGGCAGGGAATCAGCCCCAGCATTTT. Protein: CASSSRAGNQPQHF. Together with reference TRBV11-2 and TRBJ1-5, the CDR3 gives the full variable domain: EAGVAQSPRYKIIEKRQSVAFWCNPISGHATLYWYQQILGQGPKLLIQFQNNGVVDDSQLPKDRFSAERLKGVDSTLKIQPAKLEDSAVYLCASSSRAGNQPQHFGDGTRLSIL.

This clonotype has ten or more counts. The V and J genes are TRBV6-4 and TRBJ1-1, with D maybe TRBD1 (5 bases). The germline CDR1 and CDR2 sequences are MRHNA and SNTAGT. There are 14 residues in the CDR3. Deletions cut 2 bases from V and 4 bases from J, with 11 bases between. The CDR3 spells CASSDGGTITEAFF. The CDR3, as DNA: TGTGCCAGCAGTGACGGCGGGACGATCACTGAAGCTTTCTTT.

This clonotype appeared a few times. The chain employs TRBV20-1 and TRBJ1-5; no clear D. The V gene lost 3 bases and the J gene lost 4 bases, with 10 bases spanning the gap. The CDR3 is made up of 13 amino acids. Germline lookup yields CDR1 DFQATT and CDR2 SNEGSKA (reference sequence). The CDR3 bases are TGCAGTGCTAGTTTGACATCAAATCAGCCCCAGCATTTT. Encoded protein: CSASLTSNQPQHF.

The V call is TRBV19, the J call TRBJ1-5, with 7 bases lining up with TRBD1. V lost 6 bases and J lost 0; bases outside the gene matches: 5. Germline V lookup: CDR1 LNHDA, CDR2 SQIVND (reference sequence). The CDR3 runs to 15 residues. Written as DNA, the CDR3 is TGTGCCAGTAGAGACAGGGCCTCTAGCAATCAGCCCCAGCATTTT. Its translation is CASRDRASSNQPQHF. Full variable domain (outside the CDR3, taken from reference TRBV19 and TRBJ1-5): DGGITQSPKYLFRKEGQNVTLSCEQNLNHDAMYWYRQDPGQGLRLIYYSQIVNDFQKGDIAEGYSVSREKKESFPLTVTSAQKNPTAFYLCASRDRASSNQPQHFGDGTRLSIL.

This clonotype has a count of ten or more. The rearrangement uses TRBV20-1 and TRBJ2-7; TRBD2 agrees at 9 bases. The V segment lost 5 bases and the J segment 5 bases; nucleotides outside the gene matches: 10. The CDR3 loop spans 14 amino acids. Germline V gene data show CDR1 as DFQATT and CDR2 as SNEGSKA (reference sequence). The CDR3: CSASPGTSFDEQYF. The CDR3 DNA is TGCAGTGCTTCGCCCGGGACTAGCTTTGACGAGCAGTACTTC.

The chain carries TRBV30 and TRBJ1-1, with TRBD1 matching 10 bases. J lost 8 bases, V lost 4 bases, and 4 bases had no gene match. The CDR3 sequence is 12 residues long. Germline CDR1 and CDR2: GTSNPN and SVGIG (reference sequence). The CDR3 coding sequence is TGTGCCTGGATAGGACAGGGGGACGAAGCTTTCTTT. Its translation is CAWIGQGDEAFF. The full variable domain, in which reference TRBV30 and TRBJ1-1 provide the parts outside the CDR3, is SQTIHQWPATLVQPVGSPLSLECTVEGTSNPNLYWYRQAAGRGLQLLFYSVGIGQISSEVPQNLSASRPQDRQFILSSKKLLLSDSGFYLCAWIGQGDEAFFGQGTRLTVV.

This clonotype came up a few times. The chain joins TRBV29-1 to TRBJ2-7, with D possibly matching TRBD2 (5 bases). CDR1 is SQVTM and CDR2 is ANQGSEA in the germline V gene. The CDR3 consists of 13 residues. Trimming removed 4 bases at V and 5 bases at J, with 15 bases between. CDR3 DNA sequence: TGCAGCGTTGCCGCGACGGGGATGGACGAGCAGTACTTC. Translated: CSVAATGMDEQYF.

This clonotype has only a few counts. V gene TRBV5-4 combines with J gene TRBJ1-1, with 10 bases fitting TRBD1. Germline CDR1 is SGHNT and CDR2 is YYREEE (reference sequence). CDR3 size: 16 residues. J was trimmed by 3 bases and V by 4 bases; bases with no gene match: 9. In DNA, the CDR3 is TGTGCCAGCAGCAAGGACAGGGGGAAGATCGACACTGAAGCTTTCTTT. It translates to CASSKDRGKIDTEAFF.

This clonotype was seen many times. DNA of the CDR3: TGTGCCAGCAGCGTGGCGGGTCACAGCACAGATACGCAGTATTTT. It yields the protein CASSVAGHSTDTQYF. The chain has TRBV11-2 and TRBJ2-3, with D maybe TRBD2 (5 bases). Trimming stripped 5 bases from V and 0 bases from J, with 12 bases between. Per germline, CDR1 SGHAT and CDR2 FQNNGV. The CDR3 runs to 15 residues.

This sequence joins TRBV20-1 and TRBJ1-1, with D uncertain. The germline CDR1 and CDR2 sequences are DFQATT and SNEGSKA (reference sequence). This CDR3 is built from 12 residues. Trimming shortened V by 1 base and J by 5 bases, and 8 bases separated the two germline ends. CDR3 sequence reads: CSARGVRTEAFF. The CDR3 DNA sequence: TGCAGTGCTAGAGGCGTGCGGACTGAAGCTTTCTTT.

This clonotype came up many times. J is TRBJ2-1 and V is TRBV4-1; 14 bases are a match to TRBD2. The V gene end was trimmed by 0 bases and the J gene end by 8 bases; junction bases not matched to a gene: 0. The germline V gene encodes CDR1 MGHRA and CDR2 YSYEKL. CDR3 length equals 15 residues. The CDR3 is CASSQEGLAGDEQFF. The DNA of the CDR3 is TGCGCCAGCAGCCAAGAGGGACTAGCGGGGGATGAGCAGTTCTTC.

Ten or more counts support this clonotype. The chain employs TRBV2 and TRBJ1-1, with D possibly being TRBD1 (5 bases). Germline-derived CDR1 and CDR2 are SNHLY and FYNNEI. The germline V and J ends were trimmed by 3 bases and 0 bases, with 11 bases remaining between them. This CDR3 contains 15 residues. CDR3 region: CASSDKGTLNTEAFF. The CDR3 nucleotides are TGTGCCAGCAGTGATAAGGGGACTTTGAACACTGAAGCTTTCTTT.

The J gene is TRBJ2-6, the V gene TRBV28, with unresolved D. From germline, CDR1 is MDHEN and CDR2 SYDVKM. V was cut by 6 bases and J by 4 bases, with 10 bases left in between. This CDR3 has 14 residues. In DNA form, the CDR3 reads TGTGCCAGCAGCCCAATGGGGGGGGCCAACGTCCTGACTTTC. The encoded protein is CASSPMGGANVLTF.

At least ten counts were recorded for this clonotype. This chain connects TRBV7-8 to TRBJ2-1; the D is unclear. This CDR3 has 14 residues. The ends were cut back, 2 bases at V and 3 bases at J, with 8 bases in the middle. The germline gives CDR1 SGHVS, CDR2 FQNEAQ. The CDR3 is CASSLRRVYNEQFF. The CDR3 nucleotides are TGTGCCAGCAGCTTACGACGGGTCTACAATGAGCAGTTCTTC.

This clonotype was counted at least ten times. The chain uses TRBV2 and TRBJ1-5; possible D gene TRBD1, 6 bases. This CDR3 is built from 17 residues. Germline V CDR1 and CDR2: SNHLY, FYNNEI. Trimming removed 4 bases from V and 2 bases from J, with 18 bases in between. The CDR3 sequence is CASSGEGGGFGNQPQHF. Here the CDR3 DNA reads TGTGCCAGCAGTGGGGAGGGGGGGGGATTTGGCAATCAGCCCCAGCATTTT.

This clonotype has a count of ten or more. The rearrangement links TRBV28 to TRBJ1-1; D remains ambiguous. Trimming left V 9 bases short and J 0 bases short, with 11 bases between. The V gene's germline CDR1 is MDHEN and CDR2 SYDVKM. The CDR3 loop spans 13 amino acids. CDR3 DNA: TGTGCCAGTCATCAGGTCATGAACACTGAAGCTTTCTTT. Translating it yields CASHQVMNTEAFF. Full variable domain (missing parts from reference TRBV28 and TRBJ1-1): DVKVTQSSRYLVKRTGEKVFLECVQDMDHENMFWYRQDPGLGLRLIYFSYDVKMKEKGDIPEGYSVSREKKERFSLILESASTNQTSMYLCASHQVMNTEAFFGQGTRLTVV.

This clonotype was seen repeatedly, ten times or more. This chain joins TRBV6-1 and TRBJ2-3; 8 bases are a match to TRBD1. With 5 bases clipped from V and 0 bases from J, the junction kept 7 bases outside the gene matches. The CDR3 covers 16 residues. Germline assignment: CDR1 MNHNS and CDR2 SASEGT. CDR3 nucleotides: TGTGCCAGCAGTTGGGCAGGGGGCACCAGCACAGATACGCAGTATTTT. Translating gives CASSWAGGTSTDTQYF.

This clonotype occurred many times. CDR3 sequence (DNA): TGTGCCTGGAGTGTAGGTACTAGCGGAGTCACCGGGGAGCTGTTTTTT. This codes for CAWSVGTSGVTGELFF. The chain links TRBV30 to TRBJ2-2; 8 bases are shared with TRBD2. V was clipped by 0 bases and J by 4 bases; unmatched bases: 7. Germline lookup yields CDR1 GTSNPN and CDR2 SVGIG (reference sequence). This CDR3 is built from 16 residues. The entire variable domain, with the rest obtained from reference TRBV30 and TRBJ2-2, is as follows: SQTIHQWPATLVQPVGSPLSLECTVEGTSNPNLYWYRQAAGRGLQLLFYSVGIGQISSEVPQNLSASRPQDRQFILSSKKLLLSDSGFYLCAWSVGTSGVTGELFFGEGSRLTVL.

For this clonotype: A single base separates this from a much larger clone, so it may be a read error. The chain recombines TRBV6-2 or TRBV6-3 with TRBJ2-3; possibly TRBD2 for D (5 bases). V was trimmed by 6 bases and J by 2 bases, leaving 12 bases between them. Looked up from germline, CDR1 is MNHEY and CDR2 is SVGEGT. The CDR3 sequence is 14 residues long. The CDR3 is CASSHVSDTDTQYF. Written as DNA, the CDR3 is TGTGCCAGCAGCCACGTTAGCGACACAGATACGCAGTATTTT.

The V gene is TRBV2, the J gene TRBJ2-1; tentatively, D is TRBD1 or TRBD2 (7 bases each). CDR1 is SNHLY and CDR2 is FYNNEI in the germline V gene. This CDR3 has 12 amino acids. V was cut by 7 bases and J by 10 bases, with 14 bases left in between. In DNA, the CDR3 is TGTGCCAGCACCGGGGGAGGGGGCGAGCAGTTCTTC. Amino acids: CASTGGGGEQFF.

At least ten counts were recorded for this clonotype. The rearrangement uses TRBV20-1 and TRBJ1-5; no firm D call. The V end was cut by 1 base, the J end by 4 bases, with 8 bases between. The germline gives CDR1 DFQATT, CDR2 SNEGSKA (reference sequence). The CDR3 runs 13 residues. The CDR3 reads CSARALLNQPQHF. The CDR3 DNA is TGCAGTGCTAGAGCCCTCCTGAATCAGCCCCAGCATTTT.